This TCR beta chain was profiled in a study of shared clonotypes between healthy human individuals. CDR1 MNHNY and CDR2 SVGAGI come from the germline V gene (reference sequence). The CDR3 spans 15 residues. V lost 1 base and J lost 0; bases outside the gene matches: 3. It was into CD45RA+ naive and CD45RA-negative memory subsets that the CD4+ cells were split. Regarding this clone: The antigen remains unidentified.

Sequencing used immunoSEQ multiplex PCR; TCRdb keeps in-frame clones, though not all of them. The repertoire holds 500,000 to 550,000 clones, with 90% to 97% as singletons. Overall study results and limits: It was the few donors that limited the genetic and exposure-history diversity represented. Naive subsets usually exceeded memory subsets in estimated richness. In several donors, approximately 5% of naive CD4 clonotypes appeared in common.

The TCR was taken from a woman aged 30 to 39 in good health. The V gene is TRBV6-6, the J gene TRBJ2-7, with TRBD2 matching 7 bases. Sequenced material: naive CD4+ T cells sorted from blood. Indicated subset: CD45RA+ positively selected. The CDR3 DNA sequence: TGTGCCAGCAGTTACTTGGGAGGGAGCTCCTACGAGCAGTACTTC. As protein: CASSYLGGSSYEQYF.